This passage covers 23 T cell receptor gamma chains from one sample sequenced in a study of Vδ1+ human thymocytes. The study's findings and limits: Thymic TRG and TRD repertoires appeared highly polyclonal, with Gaussian CDR3 length distributions.

The template was reverse-transcribed extracted RNA. Pooled V-gene forward primers with one constant-region reverse primer generated the CDR3 amplicons by multiplex PCR. TCRdb re-called the multiplex PCR reads using CATT. The sample lists about 6,500 gamma-chain clones; around 39% were seen once. No antigen is known for these receptors. Specimen: Vdelta1+ gamma-delta thymocytes from the thymus. Subset indicated: FACS-sorted CD3+ TCRalphabeta- TCRVdelta1+ TCRVdelta2- thymocytes. These receptor sequences come from a boy younger than two who had congenital heart surgery.

This clone showed up just a few times. This chain links TRGV5 with TRGJ1 or TRGJ2. The germline V gene has CDR1 VINAFY and CDR2 YDVSNSKD. The ends lost 0 bases at V and 2 bases at J; junction bases unmatched: 4. CDR3 size: 14 residues. CDR3 nucleotide sequence: TGTGCCACCTGGGACAGGCCCTATTATTATAAGAAACTCTTT. It translates to CATWDRPYYYKKLF.

The V and J genes are TRGV3 and TRGJ1 or TRGJ2. The J gene comes from matching the DNA to germline here; TCRdb lacks it. After removal of 6 bases from V and 7 bases from J, the junction contained 6 bases not matched to a gene. Germline V gene sequence: CDR1 VTNTFY, CDR2 YDVSTARD (reference sequence). The CDR3 spans 11 residues. The CDR3 region has the DNA TGTGCCACCTGGACGGGGTATAAGAAACTCTTT. The encoded protein is CATWTGYKKLF.

The J gene went uncalled, whereas the V gene is TRGV4. The CDR3 contains 11 residues. Germline V gene sequence: CDR1 EGSTGY, CDR2 YDSYTSSV. CDR3 residues: CATWDGPRELF. CDR3 nucleotide sequence: TGTGCCACCTGGGATGGGCCTCGGGAACTCTTT.

In regard to this clone: At one end, the junction sequence differs from germline, possibly due to a read error. This chain connects TRGV5 to TRGJ1 or TRGJ2. The CDR3 contains 12 residues. CDR1 is VINAFY, CDR2 YDVSNSKD, per germline. The CDR3 DNA sequence: TGTGCCACCTGGGACGCTACCCGTAAGAAACTATTT. As protein: CATWDATRKKLF.

The genes are TRGV3 and TRGJ1 or TRGJ2. No J gene was available from TCRdb, and it was assigned here by a germline match of the DNA. Germline V gives CDR1 VTNTFY, CDR2 YDVSTARD (reference sequence). This CDR3 is built from 12 residues. Losses at the gene ends were 6 bases for V and 3 bases for J; bases not matched to a gene: 5. This CDR3 is CATWHPYYKKLF. The CDR3 DNA reads as TGTGCCACCTGGCACCCTTATTATAAGAAACTCTTT.

The J gene is TRGJ1 or TRGJ2, the V gene TRGV5. The J gene, absent from TCRdb, was called here by matching the DNA to germline. The junction had 8 bases not matched to a gene; V was cut back by 0 bases and J by 9 bases. Germline CDR1 is VINAFY and CDR2 is YDVSNSKD. The CDR3 is 13 residues long. In nucleotides, the CDR3 is TGTGCCACCTGGGACAGGGGTACCGCTAAGAAACTCTTT. Translated, it gives CATWDRGTAKKLF.

Regarding this clone: At one boundary the junction diverges from the germline segment, which might be a read error. The V call is TRGV2, the J call TRGJ1 or TRGJ2. TCRdb lists no J gene, so it was determined here by aligning the DNA to germline. CDR1 and CDR2 from the germline V gene are EGSNGY and YDSYNSKV. The CDR3 runs to 11 residues. The CDR3, as DNA: TGTGCCACCGGGGACGGTTATAAGAAACTCTTT. This sequence encodes CATGDGYKKLF.

This chain links TRGV5 with TRGJ1 or TRGJ2. The J gene, not given by TCRdb, was assigned here from a germline match of the nucleotide sequence. The germline CDR1 and CDR2 sequences are VINAFY and YDVSNSKD. After removal of 3 bases from V and 3 bases from J, the junction contained 8 bases not matched to a gene. The CDR3 length is 14 residues. CDR3 residues: CATWDARLYYKKLF. CDR3 nucleotide sequence: TGTGCCACCTGGGACGCTAGGCTTTATTATAAGAAACTCTTT.

The chain carries TRGV5 and TRGJP2. In the absence of a J gene in TCRdb, the DNA was matched to germline to assign it here. The J segment lost 6 bases and the V segment lost 0 bases, leaving 7 bases of the junction unmatched. CDR1 is VINAFY, CDR2 YDVSNSKD, per germline. The CDR3 is 15 amino acids. The CDR3 loop is CATWDRREGDWIKTF. In DNA, the CDR3 is TGTGCCACCTGGGACAGGCGAGAAGGTGATTGGATCAAGACGTTT.

This rearrangement joins TRGV2 to TRGJ1 or TRGJ2. Matching the DNA to germline supplied the J gene, which TCRdb does not give. V lost 0 bases, J lost 12 bases, and 5 bases stayed unmatched. Germline V CDR1 and CDR2: EGSNGY, YDSYNSKV. This CDR3 is 11 amino acids long. Here the CDR3 DNA reads TGTGCCACCTGGGACGGGCCGGGGAAACTCTTT. It yields the protein CATWDGPGKLF.

Concerning this clone itself: Different DNA sequences within this sample yield the same CDR3. J is TRGJ1 or TRGJ2 and V is TRGV3. Assignment of the J gene here rests on matching the DNA to germline, because TCRdb gives none. J lost 0 bases, V lost 0 bases, and 5 bases had no gene match. Germline values: CDR1 VTNTFY, CDR2 YDVSTARD (reference sequence). The CDR3 length is 15 residues. The CDR3 sequence: CATWDRRSNYYKKLF. The DNA of the CDR3 is TGTGCCACCTGGGACAGGCGTTCGAATTATTATAAGAAACTCTTT.

This clone appeared a few times. This chain connects TRGV3 to TRGJ1 or TRGJ2. Germline V gene data show CDR1 as VTNTFY and CDR2 as YDVSTARD (reference sequence). The CDR3 runs to 11 residues. Unmatched junction bases numbered 4, after V lost 0 bases and J lost 11 bases. The chain's CDR3 is CATWDRLEKLF. CDR3 DNA sequence: TGTGCCACCTGGGACAGGCTAGAGAAACTCTTT.

This clone was detected a few times. The genes are TRGV5 and TRGJ1 or TRGJ2. CDR1 VINAFY and CDR2 YDVSNSKD come from the germline V gene. The CDR3 sequence is 15 residues long. Germline trimming cut 0 bases from V and 0 bases from J; bases unmatched to any gene: 5. CDR3 residues: CATWDRPENYYKKLF. In DNA form, the CDR3 reads TGTGCCACCTGGGACAGGCCAGAGAATTATTATAAGAAACTCTTT.

Only a few counts were recorded for this clone. The gene calls are TRGV4 and TRGJ1 or TRGJ2. Germline loops: CDR1 EGSTGY, CDR2 YDSYTSSV. The CDR3 sequence is 13 residues long. V was pared by 8 bases and J by 6 bases, with 13 bases of the junction left unmatched. The CDR3 DNA reads as TGTGCCACCTTTGATGTGCACCTTTATAAGAAACTCTTT. Translated, it gives CATFDVHLYKKLF.

The V gene was identified as TRGV5, while no J gene was called. The germline gives CDR1 VINAFY, CDR2 YDVSNSKD. The CDR3 has 14 residues. The CDR3 sequence is CATWERPRGYKELF. The DNA of the CDR3 is TGTGCCACCTGGGAAAGGCCCCGTGGTTATAAGGAACTCTTT.

This clone was seen a few times. The same CDR3 arises from other DNA sequences in this sample as well. V gene TRGV9 combines with J gene TRGJ1 or TRGJ2. CDR1 GITISATS and CDR2 ISYDGTV come from the germline V gene (reference sequence). Germline trimming cut 4 bases from V and 2 bases from J; bases unmatched to any gene: 8. This CDR3 is built from 14 residues. CDR3 residues: CALWDPTHYYKKLF. DNA of the CDR3: TGTGCCTTGTGGGACCCAACTCATTATTATAAGAAACTCTTT.

The J gene is TRGJ1 or TRGJ2, the V gene TRGV4. Here the J gene was assigned by germline matching of the DNA, as TCRdb has none. J was trimmed by 4 bases and V by 6 bases; bases with no gene match: 9. The CDR3 has 13 residues. Per germline, CDR1 EGSTGY and CDR2 YDSYTSSV. CDR3 region: CATWSLGYYKKLF. In nucleotides, the CDR3 is TGTGCCACCTGGTCTTTGGGATATTATAAGAAACTCTTT.

This sequence joins TRGV4 and TRGJ1 or TRGJ2. Germline values: CDR1 EGSTGY, CDR2 YDSYTSSV. The CDR3 is 11 amino acids. Losses at the gene ends were 4 bases for V and 7 bases for J; bases not matched to a gene: 4. DNA for the CDR3: TGTGCCACCTGGGAAGAATATAAGAAACTCTTT. It is translated as CATWEEYKKLF.

There are a few counts of this clone. The chain is built from TRGV3 and TRGJ1 or TRGJ2. This CDR3 comprises 14 residues. Trimming at V came to 0 bases and at J to 3 bases, leaving 5 bases not matched to a gene. Germline CDR1 and CDR2: VTNTFY and YDVSTARD (reference sequence). CDR3 in DNA: TGTGCCACCTGGGACAGGGGAATTTATTATAAGAAACTCTTT. Its protein is CATWDRGIYYKKLF.

This clone was picked up a small number of times. The chain is built from TRGV3 and TRGJ1 or TRGJ2. J gave up 2 bases and V 2 bases, and 3 bases lay outside the gene matches. Germline V gene lookup returns CDR1 VTNTFY and CDR2 YDVSTARD (reference sequence). The CDR3 is 13 residues long. This chain's CDR3 is CATWDIDYYKKLF. The CDR3, as DNA: TGTGCCACCTGGGACATAGATTATTATAAGAAACTCTTT.

Details on this clone: Different DNA sequences within this sample yield the same CDR3. The chain joins TRGV3 to TRGJ1 or TRGJ2. Here the J gene was assigned by germline matching of the DNA, as TCRdb has none. Germline V CDR1 and CDR2: VTNTFY, YDVSTARD (reference sequence). The CDR3 covers 14 residues. After removal of 0 bases from V and 3 bases from J, the junction contained 5 bases not matched to a gene. The CDR3 protein is CATWDRRSYYKKLF. DNA of the CDR3: TGTGCCACCTGGGACAGGCGAAGTTATTATAAGAAACTCTTT.

The chain uses TRGV3 and TRGJ1 or TRGJ2. TCRdb records no J gene; here it was assigned by comparing the DNA to germline. This CDR3 spans 13 amino acids. The V gene end was trimmed by 3 bases and the J gene end by 10 bases; junction bases not matched to a gene: 12. CDR1 and CDR2 from the germline V gene are VTNTFY and YDVSTARD (reference sequence). CDR3 region: CATWDPQAQKKLF. DNA of the CDR3: TGTGCCACCTGGGACCCCCAGGCCCAGAAGAAACTCTTT.

This clone occurred a few times. The rearrangement uses TRGV3 and TRGJ1 or TRGJ2. TCRdb supplies no J gene; here it was assigned by aligning the nucleotide sequence to germline. There are 16 residues in the CDR3. V shed 0 bases and J 11 bases; nucleotides not matched to a gene: 19. Germline V gene lookup returns CDR1 VTNTFY and CDR2 YDVSTARD (reference sequence). In nucleotides, the CDR3 is TGTGCCACCTGGGACAGGTTCTTGCTGGGGGGTCGGGAGAAACTCTTT. Its translation: CATWDRFLLGGREKLF.